The clone carrying this T cell receptor (beta chain) turned up a few times. The source of the sample is a study of blood T cell repertoires in COVID-19. Study information: In each case, the material was cDNA or gDNA derived from T cells, B-cell-depleted T cells, or PBMCs.

CDR1 and CDR2 (germline): LGHDT, YNNKEL (reference sequence). V lost 2 bases and J lost 4, with 11 bases in between. CDR3 size: 14 residues. Methods used by the authors: Nucleated cell number was recorded as an estimate derived from reference gene primer amplification. Data came from immunoSEQ multiplex PCR; TCRdb stores just in-frame clones and leaves some out. The DNA was the basis for D and trimming; V, J and clone size are from that table. The repertoire consists of some 150,000 clones, with roughly 80% occurring once and the leading ten covering approximately 8%. The rearrangement links TRBV3-1 (or the pseudogene TRBV3-2) to TRBJ1-1; possibly TRBD1 for D (6 bases). Sequenced sample: peripheral blood. This TCR was sampled from a man in his fifties with active or convalescent COVID-19. CDR3 protein: CASSQLDSGTEAFF. CDR3 sequence (DNA): TGTGCCAGCAGCCAACTGGACAGTGGCACTGAAGCTTTCTTT.